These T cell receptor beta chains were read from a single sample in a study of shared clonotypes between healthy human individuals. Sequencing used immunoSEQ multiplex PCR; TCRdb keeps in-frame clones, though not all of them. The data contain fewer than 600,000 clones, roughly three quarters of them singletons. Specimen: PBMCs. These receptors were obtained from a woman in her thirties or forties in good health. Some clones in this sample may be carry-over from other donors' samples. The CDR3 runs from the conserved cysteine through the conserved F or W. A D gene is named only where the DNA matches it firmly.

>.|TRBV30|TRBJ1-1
CAWSVGRVGIAEAFF
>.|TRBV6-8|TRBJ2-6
CASSWADSGANVLTF
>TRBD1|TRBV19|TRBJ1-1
CASRTDHRGGSTEAFF
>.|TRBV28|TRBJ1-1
CASSFGRGTMNTEAFF
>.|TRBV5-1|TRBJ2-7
CASSLRRMSADSYEQYF
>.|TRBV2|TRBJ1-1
CASRRVTTEAFF
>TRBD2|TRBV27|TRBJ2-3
CASSRTSGRTDTQYF
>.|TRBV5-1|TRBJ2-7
CASSLLGSTLYEQYF
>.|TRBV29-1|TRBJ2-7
CSVGWDLSYEQYF
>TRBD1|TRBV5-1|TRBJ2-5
CASSPGTGDPQETQYF
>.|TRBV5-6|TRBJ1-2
CASRITGIDYGYTF
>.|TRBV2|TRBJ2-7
CASTPGGRVYYEQYF
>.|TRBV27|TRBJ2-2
CASSFAGELFF
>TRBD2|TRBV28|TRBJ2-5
CASSRSGSETQYF
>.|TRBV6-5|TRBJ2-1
CASSYGSWTEQFF
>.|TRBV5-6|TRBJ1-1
CASSSRQGGMGLGEAFF
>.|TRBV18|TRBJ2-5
CASSPPGQGQETQYF